The 17 T cell receptor beta chains in this list originate from one sample, sequenced in a study of blood T cell repertoires in COVID-19. The method was immunoSEQ multiplex PCR; TCRdb's version includes in-frame clones alone and lacks a portion of them. The sample lists 200,000 or so clones, roughly nine tenths occurring once. Material: peripheral blood. All receptors come from a woman in her forties or fifties with acute or convalescent COVID-19.

This clone was seen only once. The chain employs TRBV7-2 and TRBJ2-5, with 7 bases identical to TRBD1. V gave up 1 base and J gave up 3 bases; unmatched junction bases: 5. The CDR3 totals 15 residues. Germline CDR1 SGHTA, CDR2 FQGNSA. The DNA for the CDR3 is TGTGCCAGCAGCTTAGAATTGGGACAGAAAGAGACCCAGTACTTC. Translation gives CASSLELGQKETQYF.

The V call is TRBV10-3, the J call TRBJ1-2; 9 nucleotides align to TRBD1. Trimming at V came to 3 bases and at J to 2 bases, leaving 7 bases not matched to a gene. This CDR3 is 16 amino acids long. The germline CDR1 and CDR2 sequences are ENHRY and SYGVKD. DNA of the CDR3: TGTGCCATCAGTGACCGGGACAGGGTGCCGAACTATGGCTACACCTTC. This encodes CAISDRDRVPNYGYTF.

The CDR3 protein is CASRQGPGTEAFF. The CDR3 bases are TGCGCCAGCAGGCAGGGCCCAGGCACTGAAGCTTTCTTT. The V gene is TRBV10-1, the J gene TRBJ1-1; tentative D call: TRBD1 (5 bases). The CDR3 sequence is 13 residues long. Germline CDR1 and CDR2: WNHNN and SYGVQD (reference sequence). V gave up 6 bases and J gave up 4 bases, with 12 bases separating them.

This chain joins TRBV19 and TRBJ1-2, with TRBD1 matching over 8 bases. V lost 9 bases to trimming and J lost 0 bases; unmatched junction nucleotides: 9. CDR3 length: 15 residues. The germline gives CDR1 LNHDA, CDR2 SQIVND (reference sequence). The CDR3: CASSDRGVANYGYTF. CDR3 nucleotides: TGTGCCAGCTCCGACAGGGGTGTAGCTAACTATGGCTACACCTTC.

V is TRBV7-2 and J is TRBJ2-5; D may be TRBD1 (8 bases). The CDR3 covers 15 residues. V lost 5 bases and J lost 5, with 18 bases in between. Germline CDR1 and CDR2: SGHTA and FQGNSA. CDR3 sequence reads: CASSRDRGGSETQYF. The CDR3 DNA sequence: TGTGCCAGCAGCAGAGACAGGGGAGGGTCGGAGACCCAGTACTTC. The full variable domain, in which reference TRBV7-2 and TRBJ2-5 provide the parts outside the CDR3, is GAGVSQSPSNKVTEKGKDVELRCDPISGHTALYWYRQSLGQGLEFLIYFQGNSAPDKSGLPSDRFSAERTGGSVSTLTIQRTQQEDSAVYLCASSRDRGGSETQYFGPGTRLLVL.

The genes are TRBV11-2 and TRBJ2-7; D uncertain. The V gene's germline CDR1 is SGHAT and CDR2 FQNNGV. V was cut by 1 base and J by 3 bases, with 13 bases left in between. The CDR3 sequence is 15 residues long. In DNA form, the CDR3 reads TGTGCCAGCAGCTTAGCCCCCGCGGAATACTACGAGCAGTACTTC. Protein: CASSLAPAEYYEQYF.

V and J are TRBV27 and TRBJ2-2; no reliable D call. V was shortened by 4 bases and J by 3 bases, with 6 bases between the two germline ends. Germline V gene data show CDR1 as MNHEY and CDR2 as SMNVEV (reference sequence). This CDR3 spans 13 amino acids. The CDR3 sequence: CASSSRDTGELFF. CDR3 DNA sequence: TGTGCCAGCAGTTCCCGCGACACCGGGGAGCTGTTTTTT.

The V call is TRBV6-6, the J call TRBJ2-1; the match to TRBD2 covers 10 bases. This CDR3 has 16 residues. Germline trimming cut 6 bases from V and 10 bases from J; bases unmatched to any gene: 15. Per the germline V gene, CDR1 is MNHNY and CDR2 is SVGAGI (reference sequence). In DNA, the CDR3 is TGTGCCAGCAGGTTAGCGGGGGGCGACCCTTCTCGGGAGCAGTTCTTC. It codes for CASRLAGGDPSREQFF.

The chain links TRBV7-2 to TRBJ2-1, with 9 bases identical to TRBD2. V was pared by 5 bases and J by 0 bases, with 8 bases of the junction left unmatched. The CDR3 spans 17 residues. Germline V gene sequence: CDR1 SGHTA, CDR2 FQGNSA. For the CDR3, the DNA is TGTGCCAGCAGCAGACGACTAGCGGAGAGCTCCTACAATGAGCAGTTCTTC. Its translation is CASSRRLAESSYNEQFF.

The rearrangement uses TRBV10-3 and TRBJ2-3; 9 nucleotides match TRBD2. Per germline, CDR1 ENHRY and CDR2 SYGVKD. The length of the CDR3 is 18 residues. Trimming removed 4 bases from V and 3 bases from J; junction bases left unmatched: 14. The CDR3 is CAISGAPLAGGLTDTQYF. As DNA, the CDR3 is TGTGCCATCAGTGGAGCCCCTCTCGCGGGAGGGCTAACAGATACGCAGTATTTT.

The rearrangement joins TRBV6-5 to TRBJ1-2; TRBD1 might be the D (6 bases). This CDR3 contains 15 residues. V gave up 6 bases and J gave up 2 bases, with 16 bases separating them. Germline assignment: CDR1 MNHEY and CDR2 SVGAGI. This CDR3 reads CASSSITGSNYGYTF. Here the CDR3 DNA reads TGTGCCAGCAGCAGTATCACAGGGTCCAACTATGGCTACACCTTC.

This chain uses TRBV18 with TRBJ2-7; 8 bases are shared with TRBD1. This CDR3 region has 15 residues. The V and J ends lost 4 bases and 4 bases, in that order; junction bases with no gene match: 9. The germline gives CDR1 KGHSH, CDR2 LQKENI. In DNA, the CDR3 is TGTGCCAGCTCACGATCGACAGGGGAACGTTACGAGCAGTACTTC. Its translation: CASSRSTGERYEQYF.

This chain connects TRBV4-1 to TRBJ2-7, with D tentatively TRBD1 (6 bases). The V gene lost 6 bases and the J gene lost 5 bases, with 17 bases spanning the gap. From germline, CDR1 is MGHRA and CDR2 YSYEKL. The CDR3 totals 14 residues. The CDR3, as DNA: TGCGCCAGCAGTAGGTGGGGGCCACAGGACGAGCAGTACTTC. Encoded protein: CASSRWGPQDEQYF.

V and J are TRBV6-2 or TRBV6-3 and TRBJ2-7, with D perhaps TRBD2 (5 bases). The CDR3 loop spans 14 amino acids. Between the trimmed V and J ends, which lost 5 bases and 4 bases, there was a span of 15 bases. Germline V gene sequence: CDR1 MNHEY, CDR2 SVGEGT. CDR3 nucleotides: TGTGCCAGCAGTCGACCGCGGGTACGTTACGAGCAGTACTTC. Its translation is CASSRPRVRYEQYF.

The V call is TRBV6-5, the J call TRBJ1-2, with 10 nucleotides matching TRBD1. Germline V gene lookup returns CDR1 MNHEY and CDR2 SVGAGI. The CDR3 length is 14 residues. Trimming took 8 bases from V and 8 from J; bases not matched to a gene: 11. For the CDR3, the DNA is TGTGCCAGCCAACCGTGGGGGACAGGGGAAGGCTACACCTTC. It codes for CASQPWGTGEGYTF.

This clone was observed a few times. The identical CDR3 is also encoded by other nucleotide sequences in the sample. The rearrangement links TRBV18 to TRBJ1-1; 9 bases are shared with TRBD1. Trimming removed 4 bases from V and 1 base from J; junction bases left unmatched: 4. Germline V gene lookup returns CDR1 KGHSH and CDR2 LQKENI. CDR3 size: 15 residues. CDR3 amino acids: CASSLGTGTNTEAFF. CDR3 nucleotide sequence: TGTGCCAGCTCACTAGGGACAGGGACGAACACTGAAGCTTTCTTT.

This chain links TRBV18 with TRBJ1-5; D possibly corresponds to TRBD1 (5 bases). The V and J ends lost 3 bases and 3 bases respectively, with 12 bases between them. Germline V gene lookup returns CDR1 KGHSH and CDR2 LQKENI. The CDR3 length is 15 residues. CDR3 loop: CASSPQEGHNQPQHF. The CDR3 DNA is TGTGCCAGCTCACCCCAGGAGGGGCACAATCAGCCCCAGCATTTT.